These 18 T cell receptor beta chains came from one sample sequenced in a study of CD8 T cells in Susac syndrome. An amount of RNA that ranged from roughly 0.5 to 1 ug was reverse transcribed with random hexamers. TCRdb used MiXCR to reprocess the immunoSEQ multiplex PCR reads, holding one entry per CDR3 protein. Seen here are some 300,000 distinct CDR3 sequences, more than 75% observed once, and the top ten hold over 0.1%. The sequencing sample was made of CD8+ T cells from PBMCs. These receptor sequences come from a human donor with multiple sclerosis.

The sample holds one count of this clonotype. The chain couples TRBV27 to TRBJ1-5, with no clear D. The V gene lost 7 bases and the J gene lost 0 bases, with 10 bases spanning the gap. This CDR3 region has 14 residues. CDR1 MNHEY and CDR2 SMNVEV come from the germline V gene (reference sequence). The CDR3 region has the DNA TGTGCCAGCAACCTGGGCGGTAGCAATCAGCCCCAGCATTTT. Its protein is CASNLGGSNQPQHF.

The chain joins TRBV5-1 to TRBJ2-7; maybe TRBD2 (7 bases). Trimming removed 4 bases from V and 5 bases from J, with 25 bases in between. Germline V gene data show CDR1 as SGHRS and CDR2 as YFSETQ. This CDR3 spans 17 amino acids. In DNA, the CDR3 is TGCGCCAGCAGCCTCCGGGGAGGGGGAGGGCCTGGAAACGAGCAGTACTTC. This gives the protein CASSLRGGGGPGNEQYF. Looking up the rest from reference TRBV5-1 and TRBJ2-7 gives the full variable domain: KAGVTQTPRYLIKTRGQQVTLSCSPISGHRSVSWYQQTPGQGLQFLFEYFSETQRNKGNFPGRFSGRQFSNSRSEMNVSTLELGDSALYLCASSLRGGGGPGNEQYFGPGTRLTVT.

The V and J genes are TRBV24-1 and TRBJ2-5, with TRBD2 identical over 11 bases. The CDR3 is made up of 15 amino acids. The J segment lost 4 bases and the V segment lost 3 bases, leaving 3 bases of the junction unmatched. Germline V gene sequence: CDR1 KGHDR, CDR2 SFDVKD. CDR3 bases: TGTGCCACCAGTGATCCCACTAGCGGGAGAGAGACCCAGTACTTC. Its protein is CATSDPTSGRETQYF.

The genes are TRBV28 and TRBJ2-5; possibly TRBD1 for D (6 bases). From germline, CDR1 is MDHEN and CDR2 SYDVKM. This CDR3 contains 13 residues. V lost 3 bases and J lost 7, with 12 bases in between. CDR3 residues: CASSFAGDGTQYF. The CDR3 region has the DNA TGTGCCAGCAGTTTTGCAGGGGATGGGACCCAGTACTTC. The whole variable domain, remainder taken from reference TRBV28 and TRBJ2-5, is DVKVTQSSRYLVKRTGEKVFLECVQDMDHENMFWYRQDPGLGLRLIYFSYDVKMKEKGDIPEGYSVSREKKERFSLILESASTNQTSMYLCASSFAGDGTQYFGPGTRLLVL.

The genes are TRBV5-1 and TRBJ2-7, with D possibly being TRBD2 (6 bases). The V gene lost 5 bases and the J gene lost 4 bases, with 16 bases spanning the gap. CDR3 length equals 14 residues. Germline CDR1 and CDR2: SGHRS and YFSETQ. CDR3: CASRYRDSVYEQYF. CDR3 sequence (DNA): TGCGCCAGCAGATACCGGGACTCCGTTTACGAGCAGTACTTC.

The CDR3: CASRRDYRYEQYF. The DNA for the CDR3 is TGTGCCAGCAGACGGGACTACCGCTACGAGCAGTACTTC. This chain connects TRBV3-1 to TRBJ2-7; 7 bases match TRBD2. The CDR3 consists of 13 residues. V dropped 6 bases and J dropped 3; count of bases not matched to a gene: 5. Looked up from germline, CDR1 is LGHDT and CDR2 is YNNKEL (reference sequence).

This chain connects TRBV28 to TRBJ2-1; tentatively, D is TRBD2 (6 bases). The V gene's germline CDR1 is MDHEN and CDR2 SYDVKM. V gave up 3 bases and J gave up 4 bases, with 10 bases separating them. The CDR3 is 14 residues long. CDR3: CASSFGGLYNEQFF. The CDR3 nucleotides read TGTGCCAGCAGTTTCGGGGGACTTTACAATGAGCAGTTCTTC.

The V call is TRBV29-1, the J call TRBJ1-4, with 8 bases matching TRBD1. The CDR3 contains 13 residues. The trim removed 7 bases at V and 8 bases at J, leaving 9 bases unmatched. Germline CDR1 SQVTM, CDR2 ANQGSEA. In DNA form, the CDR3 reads TGCAGCGCTCCGGACAGGGCTGGCGAAAAACTGTTTTTT. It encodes CSAPDRAGEKLFF.

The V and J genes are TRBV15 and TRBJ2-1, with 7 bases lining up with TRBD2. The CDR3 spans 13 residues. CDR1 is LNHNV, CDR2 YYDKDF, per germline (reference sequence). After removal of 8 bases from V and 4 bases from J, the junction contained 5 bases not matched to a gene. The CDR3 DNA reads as TGTGCCACCGGGCTAGCGGTATACAATGAGCAGTTCTTC. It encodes CATGLAVYNEQFF.

CDR3 nucleotides: TGTGCCAGCAACCTCTTCATCGAGGGGAAGGGAAAAGAGACCCAGTACTTC. It codes for CASNLFIEGKGKETQYF. The chain recombines TRBV27 with TRBJ2-5; D assignment may be TRBD1 or TRBD2 (5 bases each). The CDR3 sequence is 17 residues long. Trimming removed 7 bases at V and 3 bases at J, with 24 bases between. Germline CDR1 is MNHEY and CDR2 is SMNVEV (reference sequence).

The CDR3 here is CASRGLAVYNEQFF. CDR3 bases: TGTGCCAGTAGAGGCCTAGCGGTCTACAATGAGCAGTTCTTC. This chain joins TRBV19 and TRBJ2-1; 7 bases align to TRBD2. The trim removed 6 bases at V and 3 bases at J, leaving 5 bases unmatched. The V gene's germline CDR1 is LNHDA and CDR2 SQIVND (reference sequence). CDR3 length: 14 amino acids.

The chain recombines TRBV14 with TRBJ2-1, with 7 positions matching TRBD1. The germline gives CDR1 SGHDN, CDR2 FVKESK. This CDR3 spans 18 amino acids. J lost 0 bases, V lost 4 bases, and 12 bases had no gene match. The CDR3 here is CASSRRQGSGYSYNEQFF. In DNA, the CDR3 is TGTGCCAGCAGCCGGCGACAGGGCTCAGGCTACTCCTACAATGAGCAGTTCTTC.

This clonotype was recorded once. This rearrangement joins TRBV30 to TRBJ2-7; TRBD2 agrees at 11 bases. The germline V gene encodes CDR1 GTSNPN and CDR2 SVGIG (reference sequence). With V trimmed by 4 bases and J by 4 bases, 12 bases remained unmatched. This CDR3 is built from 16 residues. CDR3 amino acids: CAWIGTSGRGPYEQYF. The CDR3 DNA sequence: TGTGCCTGGATAGGGACTAGCGGCCGAGGGCCTTACGAGCAGTACTTC.

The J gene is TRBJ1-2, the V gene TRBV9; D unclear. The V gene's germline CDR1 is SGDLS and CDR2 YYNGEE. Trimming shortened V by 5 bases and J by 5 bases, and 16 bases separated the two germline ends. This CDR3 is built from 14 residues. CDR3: CASSGSRTVYGYTF. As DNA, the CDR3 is TGTGCCAGCAGTGGATCCCGGACGGTTTATGGCTACACCTTC.

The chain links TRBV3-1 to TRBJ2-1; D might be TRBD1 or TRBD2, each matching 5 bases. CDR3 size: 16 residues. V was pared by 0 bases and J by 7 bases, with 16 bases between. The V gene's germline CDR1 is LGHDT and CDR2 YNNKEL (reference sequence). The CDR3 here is CASSQDGAKARNEQFF. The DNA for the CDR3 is TGTGCCAGCAGCCAAGACGGGGCTAAAGCGAGGAATGAGCAGTTCTTC.

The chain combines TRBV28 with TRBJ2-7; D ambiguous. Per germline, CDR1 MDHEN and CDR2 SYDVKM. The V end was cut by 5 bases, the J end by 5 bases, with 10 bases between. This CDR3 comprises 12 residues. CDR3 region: CASSMTLDEQYF. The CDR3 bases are TGTGCCAGCAGTATGACTCTCGACGAGCAGTACTTC.

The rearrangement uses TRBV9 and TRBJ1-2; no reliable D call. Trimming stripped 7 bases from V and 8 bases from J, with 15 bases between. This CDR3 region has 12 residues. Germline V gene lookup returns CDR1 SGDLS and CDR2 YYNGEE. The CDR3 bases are TGTGCCAGCGGCCCCTTGGCGGACGGCTACACCTTC. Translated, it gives CASGPLADGYTF.

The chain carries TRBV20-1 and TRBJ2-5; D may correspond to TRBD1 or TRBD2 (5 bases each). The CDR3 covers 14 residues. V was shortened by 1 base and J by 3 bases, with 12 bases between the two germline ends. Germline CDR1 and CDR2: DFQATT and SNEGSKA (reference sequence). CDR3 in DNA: TGCAGTGCTAGAGGTGGGGGTACGGAAGAGACCCAGTACTTC. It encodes CSARGGGTEETQYF.